The 21 T cell receptor beta chains listed next were all sequenced from one sample in a study of T-cell memory formation after mild COVID-19. TCRdb re-called the 5' RACE reads with MiXCR, one entry per CDR3 protein. Of 400,000 to 500,000 distinct CDR3 sequences listed, roughly 24% are singletons. The sample consisted of PBMCs or a T cell subset sorted from them (not recorded which). The receptors come from an adult woman who had mild COVID-19 (a few samples of this study predate the infection). Cell type and time point are not known.

The rearrangement uses TRBV6-1 and TRBJ1-2; the D gene is possibly TRBD1 (6 bases). The length of the CDR3 is 15 residues. Germline CDR1 MNHNS, CDR2 SASEGT. The ends were cut back, 0 bases at V and 5 bases at J, with 13 bases in the middle. CDR3 nucleotide sequence: TGTGCCAGCAGTGAAGCTCCCACAGGGCGATATGGCTACACCTTC. Its protein product is CASSEAPTGRYGYTF.

The chain carries TRBV7-9 and TRBJ2-2; D is tentatively TRBD1 or TRBD2 (5 bases each). The V end was cut by 3 bases, the J end by 3 bases, with 11 bases between. CDR1 and CDR2 from the germline V gene are SEHNR and FQNEAQ (reference sequence). The CDR3 covers 15 residues. In nucleotides, the CDR3 is TGTGCCAGCAGCTTGGGGCAGGGAGACACCGGGGAGCTGTTTTTT. This encodes CASSLGQGDTGELFF.

At least ten counts were recorded for this clonotype. The chain carries TRBV5-1 and TRBJ2-3; the D is unclear. Deletions cut 1 base from V and 0 bases from J, with 9 bases between. CDR1 and CDR2 (germline): SGHRS, YFSETQ. CDR3 size: 15 residues. CDR3 protein: CASSLTGRSTDTQYF. The CDR3 bases are TGCGCCAGCAGCTTGACCGGGCGTAGCACAGATACGCAGTATTTT.

This clonotype appeared a few times. The chain joins TRBV7-7 to TRBJ2-5, with TRBD2 matching 8 bases. The CDR3 spans 18 residues. J lost 5 bases, V lost 5 bases, and 19 bases had no gene match. CDR1 is SSHAT, CDR2 FNYEAQ, per germline (reference sequence). CDR3 coding DNA: TGTGCCAGCAGCGCATTACCGCTAGGACTAGCTCCAGGGGAGACCCAGTACTTC. Translating gives CASSALPLGLAPGETQYF.

The rearrangement links TRBV20-1 to TRBJ1-2; possibly TRBD1 for D (6 bases). In germline, CDR1 is DFQATT, CDR2 SNEGSKA (reference sequence). Trimming shortened V by 7 bases and J by 6 bases, and 6 bases separated the two germline ends. The CDR3 runs 9 residues. The CDR3 sequence: CSDRDGYTF. Here the CDR3 DNA reads TGCAGTGACAGGGATGGCTACACCTTC.

This chain connects TRBV27 to TRBJ1-1; weak D call: TRBD1 (5 bases). The germline gives CDR1 MNHEY, CDR2 SMNVEV (reference sequence). This CDR3 region has 16 residues. V lost 5 bases to trimming and J lost 0 bases, with 16 bases between them. CDR3 in DNA: TGTGCCAGCAGTCCCCGACAGTCGGGGTTGAACACTGAAGCTTTCTTT. This gives the protein CASSPRQSGLNTEAFF.

This sequence joins TRBV5-6 and TRBJ2-5, with D perhaps TRBD1 or TRBD2 (5 bases each). Trimming removed 3 bases from V and 5 bases from J, with 14 bases in between. CDR1 and CDR2 (germline): SGHDT, YYEEEE. The length of the CDR3 is 14 residues. CDR3 DNA: TGTGCCAGCAGCTGGCAGGGTGAGGGGGAGACCCAGTACTTC. Translated: CASSWQGEGETQYF.

This chain uses TRBV15 with TRBJ2-7, with 8 bases identical to TRBD1. The CDR3 runs to 15 residues. The germline V gene has CDR1 LNHNV and CDR2 YYDKDF (reference sequence). V was pared by 4 bases and J by 2 bases, with 7 bases of the junction left unmatched. CDR3 amino acids: CATSTVGTGPYEQYF. Written as DNA, the CDR3 is TGTGCCACCAGCACAGTGGGGACAGGCCCCTACGAGCAGTACTTC.

The chain couples TRBV30 to TRBJ1-2; D unresolved. This CDR3 contains 11 residues. V lost 8 bases and J lost 4, with 11 bases in between. Germline V gene data show CDR1 as GTSNPN and CDR2 as SVGIG (reference sequence). This chain's CDR3 is CASRAVYGYTF. CDR3 nucleotides: TGTGCCAGTCGGGCAGTCTATGGCTACACCTTC.

There are a few counts of this clonotype. This chain joins TRBV7-8 and TRBJ2-1; D call uncertain. The V and J ends lost 7 bases and 7 bases respectively, with 11 bases between them. The CDR3 consists of 12 residues. Germline CDR1 SGHVS, CDR2 FQNEAQ. This CDR3 reads CASTLVGNEQFF. The DNA for the CDR3 is TGTGCCAGCACCCTGGTCGGGAATGAGCAGTTCTTC.

This clonotype was counted many times. J is TRBJ2-1 and V is TRBV4-1; TRBD2 matches at 8 bases. CDR1 MGHRA and CDR2 YSYEKL come from the germline V gene. After removal of 7 bases from V and 3 bases from J, the junction contained 2 bases not matched to a gene. This CDR3 is 13 amino acids long. The CDR3 nucleotides are TGCGCCAGCACCGGGGGGGTCTACAATGAGCAGTTCTTC. Translated, it gives CASTGGVYNEQFF.

The chain couples TRBV6-2 or TRBV6-3 to TRBJ1-2; a weak D match, TRBD1 (6 bases). V was shortened by 6 bases and J by 8 bases, with 13 bases between the two germline ends. This CDR3 region has 12 residues. Germline V gene lookup returns CDR1 MNHEY and CDR2 SVGEGT. CDR3 sequence: CASSPGDGGYTF. The CDR3 nucleotides read TGTGCCAGCAGCCCAGGGGACGGGGGCTACACCTTC.

V is TRBV20-1 and J is TRBJ2-1, with D unclear. The CDR3 covers 16 residues. Germline assignment: CDR1 DFQATT and CDR2 SNEGSKA (reference sequence). Trimming took off 0 bases at V and 5 bases at J, with 17 bases between the two ends. The CDR3 bases are TGCAGTGCTAGAGATAGTTCTAAGGGATTCGACAATGAGCAGTTCTTC. Translating it yields CSARDSSKGFDNEQFF.

This clonotype was observed a handful of times. The chain is built from TRBV4-2 and TRBJ1-1, with D possibly being TRBD1 (5 bases). With 4 bases removed from V and 5 bases from J, the gap between germline ends came to 14 bases. This CDR3 has 14 amino acids. Germline-derived CDR1 and CDR2 are LGHNA and YNFKEQ. CDR3: CASSPNGGRTEAFF. CDR3 sequence (DNA): TGTGCCAGCAGCCCAAACGGGGGGAGAACTGAAGCTTTCTTT.

In its sample, this clonotype was seen a few times. The DNA for the CDR3 is TGCAGTGCTAAGACAGGGGGTTTAGCCAAAAACATTCAGTACTTC. Protein: CSAKTGGLAKNIQYF. The chain couples TRBV20-1 to TRBJ2-4; 9 bases are a match to TRBD1. The germline gives CDR1 DFQATT, CDR2 SNEGSKA (reference sequence). The junction had 4 bases not matched to a gene; V was cut back by 4 bases and J by 0 bases. This CDR3 has 15 residues.

The chain links TRBV12-3 or TRBV12-4 to TRBJ1-5, with a tentative D call TRBD1 (5 bases). Trimming removed 6 bases at V and 4 bases at J, with 13 bases between. The CDR3 has 14 amino acids. CDR3 amino acids: CASSPGRINQPQHF. CDR3 sequence (DNA): TGTGCCAGCAGCCCGGGACGGATAAATCAGCCCCAGCATTTT.

The chain joins TRBV7-2 to TRBJ2-1; D may match TRBD1 or TRBD2 (5 bases each). Deletions cut 5 bases from V and 11 bases from J, with 13 bases between. The germline CDR1 and CDR2 sequences are SGHTA and FQGNSA. The CDR3 is 12 residues long. The CDR3 is CASSARDQKQFF. The CDR3 DNA reads TGTGCCAGCAGCGCCCGGGACCAGAAGCAGTTCTTC.

The chain is built from TRBV29-1 and TRBJ1-6, with a tentative D call TRBD1 (6 bases). The CDR3 runs 14 residues. V lost 4 bases, J lost 8 bases, and 15 bases lay in between. CDR1 and CDR2 (germline): SQVTM, ANQGSEA. For the CDR3, the DNA is TGCAGCGTTGCCGTCGGGGGGCTTGATTCACCCCTCCACTTT. This codes for CSVAVGGLDSPLHF.

This clonotype was found a few times. The chain combines TRBV3-1 with TRBJ1-2, with D hard to call. The CDR3 is 15 residues long. V was trimmed by 0 bases and J by 8 bases, leaving 16 bases between them. CDR1 and CDR2 (germline): LGHDT, YNNKEL (reference sequence). CDR3 in DNA: TGTGCCAGCAGCCAAGATCTCATTTCGGGGATCGGCTACACCTTC. Translation: CASSQDLISGIGYTF. The variable domain in full, with the rest retrieved from reference TRBV3-1 and TRBJ1-2, is DTAVSQTPKYLVTQMGNDKSIKCEQNLGHDTMYWYKQDSKKFLKIMFSYNNKELIINETVPNRFSPKSPDKAHLNLHINSLELGDSAVYFCASSQDLISGIGYTFGSGTRLTVV.

On this clonotype itself: Compared with germline, one end of the junction differs, possibly owing to a read error. The rearrangement uses TRBV24-1 and TRBJ2-7; D is perhaps TRBD2 (6 bases). The germline CDR1 and CDR2 sequences are KGHDR and SFDVKD. The CDR3 spans 14 residues. As DNA, the CDR3 is TGTGCCACCAGTGCTTCCGGCCGGGAGTACGGGCAGTACTTC. Protein sequence: CATSASGREYGQYF.

As DNA, the CDR3 is TGCGCCAGCAGCTTCAGGGGTCGGAACGAGCAGTACTTC. Translated: CASSFRGRNEQYF. V gene TRBV5-1 combines with J gene TRBJ2-7; a possible D gene is TRBD1 (6 bases). CDR1 and CDR2 from the germline V gene are SGHRS and YFSETQ. CDR3 length: 13 residues. The ends were cut back, 2 bases at V and 5 bases at J, with 11 bases in the middle.